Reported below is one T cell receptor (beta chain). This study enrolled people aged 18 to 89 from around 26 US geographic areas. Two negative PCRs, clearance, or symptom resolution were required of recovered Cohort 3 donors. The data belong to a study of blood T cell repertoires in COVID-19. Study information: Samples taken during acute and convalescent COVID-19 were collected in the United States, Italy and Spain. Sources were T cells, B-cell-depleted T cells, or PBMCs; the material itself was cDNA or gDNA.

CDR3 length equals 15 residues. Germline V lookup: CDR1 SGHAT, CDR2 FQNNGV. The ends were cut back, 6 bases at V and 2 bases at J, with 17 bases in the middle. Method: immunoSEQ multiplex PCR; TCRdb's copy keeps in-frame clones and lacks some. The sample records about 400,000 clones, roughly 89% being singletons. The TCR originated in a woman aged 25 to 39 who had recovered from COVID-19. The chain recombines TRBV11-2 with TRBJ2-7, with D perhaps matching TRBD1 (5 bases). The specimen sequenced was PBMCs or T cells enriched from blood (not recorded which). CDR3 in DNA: TGTGCCAGCAGGAAACCAGGGTCAAACACCTACGAGCAGTACTTC. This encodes CASRKPGSNTYEQYF.